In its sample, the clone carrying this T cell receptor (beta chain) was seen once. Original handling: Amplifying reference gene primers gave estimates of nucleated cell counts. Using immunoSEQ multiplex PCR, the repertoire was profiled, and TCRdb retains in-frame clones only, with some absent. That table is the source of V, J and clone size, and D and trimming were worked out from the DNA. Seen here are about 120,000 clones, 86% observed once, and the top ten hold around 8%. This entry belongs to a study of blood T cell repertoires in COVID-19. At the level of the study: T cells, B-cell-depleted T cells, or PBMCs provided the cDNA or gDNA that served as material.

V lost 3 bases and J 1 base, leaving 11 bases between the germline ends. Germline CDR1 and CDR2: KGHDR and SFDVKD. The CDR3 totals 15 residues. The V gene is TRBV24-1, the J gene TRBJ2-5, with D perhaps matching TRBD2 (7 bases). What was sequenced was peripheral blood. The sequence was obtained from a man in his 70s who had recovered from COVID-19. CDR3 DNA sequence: TGTGCCACCAGTGATCCACGGGGGGCCCAAGAGACCCAGTACTTC. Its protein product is CATSDPRGAQETQYF.